These T cell receptor beta chains were read from a single sample in a study of blood T cell repertoires in COVID-19. Clones were read by immunoSEQ multiplex PCR, and TCRdb kept only the in-frame ones, dropping some. The data contain under 45,000 clones, about 86% of them singletons. The sequencing input was peripheral blood. The receptors come from a man aged 35-49 years with active COVID-19. CDR3s include the opening cysteine and the closing phenylalanine or tryptophan. Each record gives: V gene, D gene, clone size, J gene, CDR3 protein, CDR3 DNA. A D gene is named only where the DNA matches it firmly. Clone size is given for some rows only: seen once, a few or many times, or a class if the clone is expanded.

V: TRBV6-4; D: -; size: large; J: TRBJ2-1; CDR3: CASSEFSGESNEQFF; DNA: TGTGCCAGCAGTGAGTTCTCGGGAGAAAGCAATGAGCAGTTCTTC
V: TRBV11-2; D: TRBD1; size: -; J: TRBJ1-1; CDR3: CASSLGGQVNTEAFF; DNA: TGTGCCAGCAGCTTAGGGGGACAGGTGAACACTGAAGCTTTCTTT
V: TRBV7-9; D: TRBD1; size: -; J: TRBJ1-1; CDR3: CASSIDRGRAFF; DNA: TGTGCCAGCAGCATAGACAGGGGGCGAGCTTTCTTT
V: TRBV6-5; D: -; size: -; J: TRBJ1-3; CDR3: CASRIRLSNGNTIYF; DNA: TGTGCCAGCAGAATCAGGCTTTCAAATGGAAACACCATATATTTT
V: TRBV20-1; D: -; size: -; J: TRBJ1-1; CDR3: CSACAGLGTEAFF; DNA: TGCAGTGCTTGTGCAGGGCTCGGTACTGAAGCTTTCTTT
V: TRBV7-9; D: -; size: -; J: TRBJ1-2; CDR3: CASSLAGGYGYTF; DNA: TGTGCCAGCAGCTTAGCAGGGGGCTATGGCTACACCTTC
V: TRBV7-9; D: TRBD2; size: -; J: TRBJ2-3; CDR3: CASSSGTSGTSDTQYF; DNA: TGTGCCAGCAGCTCAGGGACTAGCGGGACTTCAGATACGCAGTATTTT
V: TRBV28; D: -; size: -; J: TRBJ1-3; CDR3: CASLSSGNTIYF; DNA: TGTGCCAGTCTAAGCTCTGGAAACACCATATATTTT
V: TRBV5-8; D: -; size: -; J: TRBJ2-1; CDR3: CASSALDEQFF; DNA: TGTGCCAGCAGCGCGTTAGATGAGCAGTTCTTC
V: TRBV6-6; D: -; size: -; J: TRBJ1-1; CDR3: CASSPPGGPRTEAFF; DNA: TGTGCCAGCAGTCCTCCGGGAGGGCCTCGAACTGAAGCTTTCTTT
V: TRBV19; D: TRBD1; size: -; J: TRBJ1-1; CDR3: CASSKTGEDTEAFF; DNA: TGTGCCAGTAGTAAGACAGGGGAGGACACTGAAGCTTTCTTT
V: TRBV1; D: -; size: -; J: TRBJ2-5; CDR3: CTSSQGKAQETQYF; DNA: TGCACCAGCAGCCAAGGTAAAGCACAAGAGACCCAGTACTTC
V: TRBV11-2; D: -; size: -; J: TRBJ1-1; CDR3: CASSPQGLNTEAFF; DNA: TGTGCCAGCAGCCCACAGGGATTGAACACTGAAGCTTTCTTT
V: TRBV29-1; D: TRBD2; size: -; J: TRBJ2-3; CDR3: CSVAASGSTDTQYF; DNA: TGCAGCGTTGCGGCTAGCGGCTCCACAGATACGCAGTATTTT
V: TRBV19; D: -; size: -; J: TRBJ1-1; CDR3: CASSPQEEYTEAFF; DNA: TGTGCCAGTAGTCCCCAGGAGGAGTACACTGAAGCTTTCTTT
V: TRBV25-1; D: TRBD1; size: -; J: TRBJ1-2; CDR3: CASGQGDGYTF; DNA: TGTGCCAGCGGACAGGGGGATGGCTACACCTTC
V: TRBV6-2/TRBV6-3; D: TRBD1; size: few; J: TRBJ1-2; CDR3: CASSSRQGHGYTF; DNA: TGTGCCAGCAGTTCAAGACAGGGGCATGGCTACACCTTC
V: TRBV28; D: -; size: few; J: TRBJ2-7; CDR3: CASSSYSEQYF; DNA: TGTGCCAGCAGCTCCTACAGCGAGCAGTACTTC
V: TRBV7-6; D: -; size: -; J: TRBJ2-3; CDR3: CASSPFSITDTQYF; DNA: TGTGCCAGCAGCCCCTTCTCTATCACAGATACGCAGTATTTT
V: TRBV9; D: TRBD2; size: -; J: TRBJ2-1; CDR3: CASSPPYGGAGGNEQFF; DNA: TGTGCCAGCAGCCCTCCATACGGGGGAGCGGGAGGAAATGAGCAGTTCTTC
V: TRBV5-1; D: -; size: -; J: TRBJ1-1; CDR3: CASSLVNTRDQAEAFF; DNA: TGCGCCAGCAGCTTGGTCAACACTAGGGATCAGGCTGAAGCTTTCTTT
V: TRBV6-5; D: TRBD2; size: -; J: TRBJ2-2; CDR3: CASSWDYGRDTGELFF; DNA: TGTGCCAGCAGTTGGGACTATGGTCGGGACACCGGGGAGCTGTTTTTT
V: TRBV7-8; D: TRBD1; size: -; J: TRBJ2-1; CDR3: CASSSGDRSRQFF; DNA: TGTGCCAGCAGCTCAGGGGACAGGTCGAGGCAGTTCTTC
V: TRBV7-8; D: TRBD1; size: -; J: TRBJ1-5; CDR3: CASSFFRKGALNQPQHF; DNA: TGTGCCAGCAGCTTTTTCCGCAAGGGGGCCCTAAATCAGCCCCAGCATTTT
V: TRBV5-1; D: -; size: -; J: TRBJ2-1; CDR3: CASSSKLPDEQFF; DNA: TGCGCCAGCAGCTCTAAGCTCCCCGATGAGCAGTTCTTC
V: TRBV9; D: -; size: -; J: TRBJ2-3; CDR3: CASSVRAGETDTQYF; DNA: TGTGCCAGCAGCGTAAGGGCAGGGGAAACAGATACGCAGTATTTT
V: TRBV21-1; D: -; size: -; J: TRBJ2-7; CDR3: CASSPRDSQDEQYF; DNA: TGTGCCAGCAGCCCCCGGGACTCCCAAGACGAGCAGTACTTC
V: TRBV27; D: -; size: -; J: TRBJ2-7; CDR3: CASRTTRKFPYEQYF; DNA: TGTGCCAGCAGAACAACTAGAAAATTTCCCTACGAGCAGTACTTC
V: TRBV6-5; D: TRBD1; size: -; J: TRBJ2-2; CDR3: CASSRTGSLTGELFF; DNA: TGTGCCAGCAGCAGGACAGGGTCTCTAACCGGGGAGCTGTTTTTT
V: TRBV10-1; D: TRBD1; size: -; J: TRBJ2-2; CDR3: CASSTGASGELFF; DNA: TGCGCCAGCAGCACAGGGGCCTCCGGGGAGCTGTTTTTT
V: TRBV7-8; D: -; size: -; J: TRBJ1-1; CDR3: CASSLATQGTEAFF; DNA: TGTGCCAGCAGCTTAGCCACCCAGGGTACTGAAGCTTTCTTT
V: TRBV28; D: TRBD1; size: -; J: TRBJ1-3; CDR3: CASSLLTGHYGMEYTIYF; DNA: TGTGCCAGCAGCCTCCTGACAGGGCACTACGGGATGGAATACACCATATATTTT
V: TRBV12-2; D: -; size: once; J: TRBJ1-1; CDR3: CASRSPHELRVRNTEAFF; DNA: TGTGCAAGTCGCTCGCCCCATGAACTCAGGGTACGAAACACTGAAGCTTTCTTT
V: TRBV7-9; D: -; size: -; J: TRBJ2-7; CDR3: CASSPRGNYEQYF; DNA: TGTGCCAGCAGCCCCAGGGGTAATTACGAGCAGTACTTC
V: TRBV19; D: -; size: -; J: TRBJ2-3; CDR3: CASTAIGGGEDTQYF; DNA: TGTGCCAGTACCGCAATCGGGGGAGGAGAAGATACGCAGTATTTT
V: TRBV10-1; D: -; size: -; J: TRBJ1-1; CDR3: CASSVMANTEAFF; DNA: TGCGCCAGCAGTGTAATGGCCAACACTGAAGCTTTCTTT
V: TRBV7-3; D: -; size: -; J: TRBJ2-2; CDR3: CASSSQTAGELFF; DNA: TGTGCCAGCAGCTCCCAGACTGCCGGGGAGCTGTTTTTT
V: TRBV19; D: -; size: large; J: TRBJ1-6; CDR3: CASSIGPGDYNSPLHF; DNA: TGTGCCAGTAGTATAGGGCCAGGTGATTATAATTCACCCCTCCACTTT
V: TRBV5-1; D: TRBD2; size: -; J: TRBJ2-7; CDR3: CASSVLADSYEQYF; DNA: TGCGCCAGCAGCGTTCTAGCGGACTCCTACGAGCAGTACTTC
V: TRBV7-8; D: TRBD2; size: -; J: TRBJ2-6; CDR3: CASSFATSGYPGANVLTF; DNA: TGTGCCAGCAGCTTTGCGACTAGCGGGTACCCTGGGGCCAACGTCCTGACTTTC
V: TRBV5-1; D: -; size: -; J: TRBJ2-7; CDR3: CASSFEGSYEQYF; DNA: TGCGCCAGCAGCTTTGAGGGTTCCTACGAGCAGTACTTC
V: TRBV28; D: TRBD1; size: -; J: TRBJ2-6; CDR3: CASSLRTGIPGANVLTF; DNA: TGTGCCAGCAGTTTAAGGACAGGGATTCCTGGGGCCAACGTCCTGACTTTC
V: TRBV7-9; D: -; size: -; J: TRBJ2-3; CDR3: CASSPGPRLNTQYF; DNA: TGTGCCAGCAGCCCAGGGCCCCGTCTAAATACGCAGTATTTT
V: TRBV9; D: -; size: -; J: TRBJ2-1; CDR3: CASNLGGTGYNEQFF; DNA: TGTGCCAGCAATCTTGGGGGGACTGGGTACAATGAGCAGTTCTTC
V: TRBV9; D: -; size: medium-sized; J: TRBJ1-2; CDR3: CASSVEDSHPTLQGYTF; DNA: TGTGCCAGCAGCGTAGAGGACAGCCACCCAACCTTACAAGGCTACACCTTC
V: TRBV7-3; D: TRBD2; size: -; J: TRBJ2-5; CDR3: CASSLTSGSGETQYF; DNA: TGTGCCAGCAGCTTAACTAGCGGGAGTGGGGAGACCCAGTACTTC
V: TRBV30; D: -; size: -; J: TRBJ2-3; CDR3: CAWSGDRTYTDTQYF; DNA: TGTGCCTGGAGTGGAGACAGGACCTACACAGATACGCAGTATTTT
V: TRBV28; D: TRBD1; size: -; J: TRBJ2-7; CDR3: CASSFTGTGIEQYF; DNA: TGTGCCAGCAGTTTCACCGGGACAGGGATCGAGCAGTACTTC
V: TRBV5-1; D: -; size: -; J: TRBJ2-7; CDR3: CASSGRRGDEQYF; DNA: TGCGCCAGCAGCGGAAGGAGGGGAGACGAGCAGTACTTC
V: TRBV13; D: TRBD1; size: -; J: TRBJ1-1; CDR3: CASSATGRNHLTNTEAFF; DNA: TGTGCCAGCAGCGCGACAGGGCGCAATCACCTGACGAACACTGAAGCTTTCTTT
V: TRBV30; D: -; size: -; J: TRBJ1-6; CDR3: CAWSVMTARGNSPLHF; DNA: TGTGCCTGGAGTGTTATGACAGCCCGGGGGAATTCACCCCTCCACTTT